At least ten counts were recorded for the clone carrying this T cell receptor beta chain. Its antigen is not identified. Quantitative 5'-RACE with molecular barcodes produced the TCR beta libraries. A single record per CDR3 protein comes from TCRdb applying MiXCR to the 5' RACE reads. Among about 140,000 distinct CDR3 sequences listed, about 6.7% were seen once. CDR1 is SGHRS and CDR2 is YFSETQ in the germline V gene. Trimming stripped 0 bases from V and 3 bases from J, with 11 bases between. The CDR3 is 15 amino acids. The sample originates from a study of CD8 T cells in ankylosing spondylitis. Study-wide results and caveats: Fewer than ten highly homologous variants made up a TCR beta motif, and this motif appeared characteristic of ankylosing spondylitis blood.

The specimen sequenced was blood, either unsorted or a sorted T cell fraction (not recorded which). The receptor was derived from a female donor with ankylosing spondylitis or in good health (not recorded which). The chain recombines TRBV5-1 with TRBJ2-3; D gene ambiguous. The CDR3 sequence is CASSLEVGRTDTQYF. The CDR3 DNA reads TGCGCCAGCAGCTTGGAGGTGGGTCGAACAGATACGCAGTATTTT. The whole variable domain, filled in from reference TRBV5-1 and TRBJ2-3, reads KAGVTQTPRYLIKTRGQQVTLSCSPISGHRSVSWYQQTPGQGLQFLFEYFSETQRNKGNFPGRFSGRQFSNSRSEMNVSTLELGDSALYLCASSLEVGRTDTQYFGPGTRLTVL.